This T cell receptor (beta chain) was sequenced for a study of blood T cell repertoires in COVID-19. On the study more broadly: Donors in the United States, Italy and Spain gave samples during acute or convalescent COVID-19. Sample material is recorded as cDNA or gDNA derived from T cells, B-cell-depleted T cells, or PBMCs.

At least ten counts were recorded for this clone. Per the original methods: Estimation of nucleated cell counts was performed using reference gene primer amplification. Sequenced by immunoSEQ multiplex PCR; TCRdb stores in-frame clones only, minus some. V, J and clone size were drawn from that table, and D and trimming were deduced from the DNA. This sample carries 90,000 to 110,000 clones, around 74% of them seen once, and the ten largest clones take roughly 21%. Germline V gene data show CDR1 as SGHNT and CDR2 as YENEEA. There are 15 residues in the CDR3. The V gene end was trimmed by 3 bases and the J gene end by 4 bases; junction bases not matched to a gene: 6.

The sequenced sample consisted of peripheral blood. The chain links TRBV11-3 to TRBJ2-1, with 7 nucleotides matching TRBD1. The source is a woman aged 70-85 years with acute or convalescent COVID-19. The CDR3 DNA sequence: TGTGCCAGCAGCTTCAACCGGGACAGTTACAATGAGCAGTTCTTC. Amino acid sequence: CASSFNRDSYNEQFF.